The 10 T cell receptor beta chains below all came from one sample that was sequenced in a study of T cell responses to AZD1222 COVID-19 vaccine. The assay was immunoSEQ multiplex PCR, and TCRdb's table has in-frame clones only and misses some. In the table there are 150,000 or so clones, 90% to 95% of which are singletons. The starting material was peripheral blood, obtained 28 days after the second AZD1222 dose. The receptors originated from an adult who received the AZD1222 COVID-19 vaccine.

This clone was detected only once. The chain is built from TRBV1 and TRBJ2-5; TRBD1 is taken as the D call from the table, unchecked against the DNA. TRBV1 is assigned pseudogene status. This CDR3 region has 16 residues. This CDR3 reads CTSSQDWEPQGETQYF. DNA of the CDR3: TGCACCAGCAGCCAAGATTGGGAGCCGCAGGGGGAGACCCAGTACTTC.

J is TRBJ2-7 and V is TRBV20-1, with D perhaps being TRBD1 or TRBD2 (5 bases each). Germline lookup yields CDR1 DFQATT and CDR2 SNEGSKA (reference sequence). The V end was cut by 3 bases, the J end by 5 bases, with 17 bases between. This CDR3 spans 14 amino acids. The CDR3 nucleotides read TGCAGTGCTAGTCCCACCTCGGGACCTGACGAGCAGTACTTC. As protein: CSASPTSGPDEQYF.

V gene TRBV6-6 combines with J gene TRBJ1-4; tentative D call: TRBD1 (5 bases). The CDR3 runs 15 residues. V dropped 2 bases and J dropped 5 bases, with 12 bases sitting between them. CDR1 and CDR2 (germline): MNHNY, SVGAGI (reference sequence). CDR3: CASSYLGGINEKLFF. The CDR3 DNA reads as TGTGCCAGCAGTTACCTCGGGGGGATCAATGAAAAACTGTTTTTT.

V usage is TRBV5-4 and J usage is TRBJ2-3; possibly TRBD1 for D (6 bases). The CDR3 totals 17 residues. The V end lost 3 bases, the J end lost 0 bases, and 17 bases lay between the germline ends. Looked up from germline, CDR1 is SGHNT and CDR2 is YYREEE (reference sequence). The CDR3 reads CASSSERTDTSTDTQYF. The CDR3 bases are TGTGCCAGCAGCTCGGAACGGACAGACACTAGCACAGATACGCAGTATTTT. Variable domain in full (rest from reference TRBV5-4 and TRBJ2-3): ETGVTQSPTHLIKTRGQQVTLRCSSQSGHNTVSWYQQALGQGPQFIFQYYREEENGRGNFPPRFSGLQFPNYSSELNVNALELDDSALYLCASSSERTDTSTDTQYFGPGTRLTVL.

The chain couples TRBV4-1 to TRBJ2-4, with TRBD1 as a possible D gene (5 bases). Trimming shortened V by 0 bases and J by 4 bases, and 13 bases separated the two germline ends. This CDR3 has 16 residues. CDR1 is MGHRA, CDR2 YSYEKL, per germline. The CDR3: CASSQDWGSQKNIQYF. CDR3 sequence (DNA): TGCGCCAGCAGCCAAGATTGGGGCAGCCAGAAAAACATTCAGTACTTC.

This clone is termed medium-sized (0.01 to 0.1%). At one of its ends the junction is not consistent with the germline gene, which may arise from a read error. The rearrangement uses TRBV6-2 or TRBV6-3 and TRBJ2-7; TRBD1 aligns across 7 bases. The V gene's germline CDR1 is MNHEY and CDR2 SVGEGT. This CDR3 region has 14 residues. The CDR3 loop reads CASSYSGTAYEQYF. The CDR3 coding sequence is TGTGCCAGCAGCTACTCGGGGACAGCCTACGAGCAGTACTTC.

The sample holds one count of this clone. The genes are TRBV19 and TRBJ1-2; maybe TRBD1 (5 bases). There are 13 residues in the CDR3. The V end was cut by 6 bases, the J end by 3 bases, with 11 bases between. Per germline, CDR1 LNHDA and CDR2 SQIVND (reference sequence). The CDR3 protein is CASRRDGYYGYTF. As DNA, the CDR3 is TGTGCCAGTAGGAGGGACGGATACTATGGCTACACCTTC.

The rearrangement uses TRBV9 and TRBJ2-4; D ambiguous. The CDR3 is made up of 15 amino acids. V was pared by 4 bases and J by 0 bases, with 11 bases between. Germline V CDR1 and CDR2: SGDLS, YYNGEE. CDR3 amino acids: CASSPPGTAKNIQYF. Written as DNA, the CDR3 is TGTGCCAGCAGCCCACCCGGAACAGCCAAAAACATTCAGTACTTC.

This chain joins TRBV7-9 and TRBJ1-2; D gene unclear. Germline CDR1 SEHNR, CDR2 FQNEAQ (reference sequence). The CDR3 contains 13 residues. V was clipped by 2 bases and J by 5 bases, with 9 bases between them. This CDR3 reads CASSLSGTYGYTF. CDR3 nucleotides: TGTGCCAGCAGCTTATCAGGAACGTATGGCTACACCTTC. Complete variable domain (other parts from reference TRBV7-9 and TRBJ1-2): DTGVSQNPRHKITKRGQNVTFRCDPISEHNRLYWYRQTLGQGPEFLTYFQNEAQLEKSRLLSDRFSAERPKGSFSTLEIQRTEQGDSAMYLCASSLSGTYGYTFGSGTRLTVV.

The V and J genes are TRBV27 and TRBJ2-1, with TRBD2 matching over 11 bases. Germline V gene sequence: CDR1 MNHEY, CDR2 SMNVEV (reference sequence). This CDR3 has 15 residues. The junction had 4 bases not matched to a gene; V was cut back by 5 bases and J by 4 bases. The chain's CDR3 is CASSPRTSGYNEQFF. CDR3 sequence (DNA): TGTGCCAGCAGTCCTAGGACTAGCGGGTACAATGAGCAGTTCTTC.